This TCR beta chain was identified in a study of cytomegalovirus exposure and HLA in healthy donors. The CDR3 totals 15 residues. J lost 1 base, V lost 7 bases, and 8 bases had no gene match. The germline gives CDR1 MNHEY, CDR2 SVGAGI. The study ran its PCR with 60 Vbeta and 13 Jbeta primers. TCRdb's table, derived via immunoSEQ multiplex PCR, lists solely in-frame clones and lacks some. The sample holds 150,000 to 200,000 clones, about four fifths seen once. The receptor was derived from a man aged 30 to 45 in good health and CMV-seropositive. Material: PBMCs. The rearrangement uses TRBV6-5 and TRBJ2-5; 8 bases are shared with TRBD2. The CDR3 bases are TGTGCCAGCACCAGGCTAGCGGGCTCCCAAGAGACCCAGTACTTC. Its protein is CASTRLAGSQETQYF.